Listed here are 19 T cell receptor beta chains from one sample, sequenced in a study of T cell clones after liver transplantation. Clones were sequenced by immunoSEQ multiplex PCR, and TCRdb holds only the in-frame ones, with some missing. This table has tens of thousands of clones, around 80% appearing once. The material sequenced was CD4+ T cells from blood, taken 48 months after liver transplant. These receptor sequences come from a human patient who received a liver transplant. Among the T cells, some may be from the graft donor.

This clone occurred a few times. The chain employs TRBV5-6 and TRBJ2-7; tentatively, D is TRBD1 (5 bases). Germline V gene sequence: CDR1 SGHDT, CDR2 YYEEEE. The CDR3 contains 12 residues. Trimming stripped 3 bases from V and 5 bases from J, with 9 bases between. CDR3 DNA sequence: TGTGCCAGCAGCTCAACAGGTAACGAGCAGTACTTC. It yields the protein CASSSTGNEQYF.

The V gene is TRBV7-8, the J gene TRBJ2-2, with D possibly matching TRBD1 (6 bases). The V gene lost 0 bases and the J gene lost 6 bases, with 14 bases spanning the gap. Germline loops: CDR1 SGHVS, CDR2 FQNEAQ. CDR3 length: 16 amino acids. CDR3 nucleotides: TGTGCCAGCAGCTTAGCAGGCAGGGGTCCCTCCGGGGAGCTGTTTTTT. Translation gives CASSLAGRGPSGELFF.

The V call is TRBV27, the J call TRBJ2-1; the match to TRBD2 covers 7 bases. Germline V gene lookup returns CDR1 MNHEY and CDR2 SMNVEV (reference sequence). The ends lost 11 bases at V and 5 bases at J; junction bases unmatched: 9. The CDR3 extends over 13 amino acids. The CDR3 bases are TGTGCCGCAGGAAGCGGGGTTCACAATGAGCAGTTCTTC. This translates into CAAGSGVHNEQFF.

The chain uses TRBV2 and TRBJ2-3; the match to TRBD1 covers 9 bases. CDR3 size: 14 residues. Germline CDR1 SNHLY, CDR2 FYNNEI. The trim removed 7 bases at V and 1 base at J, leaving 3 bases unmatched. The CDR3 spells CASKRDRGTDTQYF. In DNA form, the CDR3 reads TGTGCCAGCAAACGGGACAGGGGCACAGATACGCAGTATTTT.

This clone has more than one count but fewer than ten. This rearrangement joins TRBV5-1 to TRBJ2-6; no firm D call. Deletions cut 0 bases from V and 1 base from J, with 2 bases between. Germline CDR1 SGHRS, CDR2 YFSETQ. This CDR3 is built from 14 residues. The CDR3 here is CASSLVSGANVLTF. As DNA, the CDR3 is TGCGCCAGCAGCTTGGTTTCTGGGGCCAACGTCCTGACTTTC.

The V gene is TRBV30, the J gene TRBJ1-3; 7 bases agree with TRBD1. The CDR3 contains 14 residues. The germline gives CDR1 GTSNPN, CDR2 SVGIG (reference sequence). Trimming took 2 bases from V and 0 from J; bases not matched to a gene: 1. The CDR3 DNA is TGTGCCTGGAGTCGGGACAGCTCTGGAAACACCATATATTTT. Amino acids: CAWSRDSSGNTIYF.

To note about this clone: It is unclear where the CDR3 begins or ends on the DNA, so no DNA is shown, and the CDR3 is as TCRdb lists it. The CDR3 reads CATGWGQGTGELFF. The J gene is TRBJ2-2, the V gene TRBV21-1; the table's TRBD1 call for D was not verified on the DNA. TRBV21-1 is given as a pseudogene. The CDR3 numbers 14 amino acids, ends counted.

This chain uses TRBV7-2 with TRBJ2-1; 10 bases match TRBD2. The CDR3 length is 15 residues. After removal of 5 bases from V and 4 bases from J, the junction contained 5 bases not matched to a gene. The germline V gene has CDR1 SGHTA and CDR2 FQGNSA. The CDR3 is CASSPSGRAYNEQFF. The CDR3 DNA reads TGTGCCAGCAGCCCAAGCGGGAGGGCGTACAATGAGCAGTTCTTC.

The chain uses TRBV4-3 and TRBJ2-2; a weak D match, TRBD2 (6 bases). Trimming took 3 bases from V and 6 from J, leaving 11 bases between them. The germline V gene encodes CDR1 LGHNA and CDR2 YSLEER. The CDR3 totals 14 residues. The CDR3 loop is CASSQRDSAGELFF. The CDR3 DNA reads TGCGCCAGCAGCCAGCGGGATTCGGCCGGGGAGCTGTTTTTT.

V is TRBV6-6 and J is TRBJ1-1; D remains unclear. The CDR3 contains 15 residues. Deletions cut 5 bases from V and 4 bases from J, with 17 bases between. CDR1 is MNHNY, CDR2 SVGAGI, per germline (reference sequence). Here the CDR3 reads CASSLRTALVTEAFF. CDR3 coding DNA: TGTGCCAGCAGTCTAAGGACCGCACTGGTCACTGAAGCTTTCTTT.

The CDR3 sequence is CASRAKGEKLFF. The CDR3, as DNA: TGTGCCAGCAGGGCAAAGGGGGAAAAACTGTTTTTT. This chain uses TRBV6-5 with TRBJ1-4, with D perhaps matching TRBD1 (5 bases). The V gene's germline CDR1 is MNHEY and CDR2 SVGAGI. V lost 6 bases and J 8 bases, leaving 10 bases between the germline ends. CDR3 length equals 12 residues.

The chain joins TRBV9 to TRBJ2-3; D not resolved. In germline, CDR1 is SGDLS, CDR2 YYNGEE. V was trimmed by 0 bases and J by 4 bases, leaving 6 bases between them. The CDR3 spans 13 residues. CDR3 amino acids: CASSVVPPDTQYF. The DNA for the CDR3 is TGTGCCAGCAGCGTAGTCCCTCCAGATACGCAGTATTTT. The whole variable domain, filled in from reference TRBV9 and TRBJ2-3, reads DSGVTQTPKHLITATGQRVTLRCSPRSGDLSVYWYQQSLDQGLQFLIQYYNGEERAKGNILERFSAQQFPDLHSELNLSSLELGDSALYFCASSVVPPDTQYFGPGTRLTVL.

CDR3 bases: TGTGCCAGCACCCGGAGGGACCGCACTGAAGCTTTCTTT. Protein: CASTRRDRTEAFF. The chain recombines TRBV5-4 with TRBJ1-1, with a possible D match to TRBD1 (5 bases). The V end was cut by 6 bases, the J end by 4 bases, with 13 bases between. Germline V lookup: CDR1 SGHNT, CDR2 YYREEE (reference sequence). This CDR3 contains 13 residues.

The sample holds one count of this clone. The chain combines TRBV19 with TRBJ2-1; 7 nucleotides line up with TRBD2. Trimming cost V 3 bases and J 8 bases; bases outside gene matches: 7. From germline, CDR1 is LNHDA and CDR2 SQIVND (reference sequence). The CDR3 loop spans 14 amino acids. CDR3 loop: CASSIRGLGDEQFF. CDR3 nucleotide sequence: TGTGCCAGTAGTATTAGAGGACTAGGGGATGAGCAGTTCTTC. Supplemented by reference TRBV19 and TRBJ2-1, the full variable domain reads DGGITQSPKYLFRKEGQNVTLSCEQNLNHDAMYWYRQDPGQGLRLIYYSQIVNDFQKGDIAEGYSVSREKKESFPLTVTSAQKNPTAFYLCASSIRGLGDEQFFGPGTRLTVL.

The gene calls are TRBV20-1 and TRBJ1-2, with 7 bases matching TRBD1. This CDR3 has 11 residues. With V trimmed by 4 bases and J by 13 bases, 9 bases remained unmatched. Germline CDR1 reads DFQATT; CDR2 reads SNEGSKA (reference sequence). The CDR3 region has the DNA TGCAGTGCTACCCGACAGGGTGGGTTCACCTTC. Translated, it gives CSATRQGGFTF.

The CDR3 is CASSTLTSGIYNEQFF. The CDR3 DNA is TGTGCCAGTAGTACCCTGACTAGCGGGATCTACAATGAGCAGTTCTTC. The chain employs TRBV19 and TRBJ2-1; 11 bases align to TRBD2. Germline loops: CDR1 LNHDA, CDR2 SQIVND (reference sequence). The trim removed 4 bases at V and 3 bases at J, leaving 5 bases unmatched. This CDR3 is 16 amino acids long.

DNA for the CDR3: TGTGCCAGCAGTACTACGGGACACAACACCGGGGAGCTGTTTTTT. Residues: CASSTTGHNTGELFF. V usage is TRBV21-1 and J usage is TRBJ2-2; the table's D call, TRBD1, was not checked against the DNA. TRBV21-1 is tagged as a pseudogene. This CDR3 spans 15 amino acids.

This chain links TRBV19 with TRBJ1-5; D is ambiguous. This CDR3 has 13 amino acids. V lost 4 bases to trimming and J lost 4 bases, with 8 bases between them. Looked up from germline, CDR1 is LNHDA and CDR2 is SQIVND (reference sequence). Written as DNA, the CDR3 is TGTGCCAGTAGTAATCTTGGGAATCAGCCCCAGCATTTT. It is translated as CASSNLGNQPQHF.

The sample holds a few counts of this clone. J is TRBJ1-6 and V is TRBV27, with no clear D. Germline V gene lookup returns CDR1 MNHEY and CDR2 SMNVEV (reference sequence). This CDR3 region has 14 residues. V gave up 5 bases and J gave up 8 bases, with 13 bases separating them. CDR3 amino acids: CASSLKGIYSPLHF. The CDR3 coding sequence is TGTGCCAGCAGTCTGAAGGGAATCTATTCACCCCTCCACTTT.